Following are 13 T cell receptor beta chains from one sample sequenced in a study of blood T cell repertoires in COVID-19 (dated by TCRdb to the early 2020s). Receptor libraries were prepared by the immunoSEQ multiplex PCR assay. In TCRdb, the immuneACCESS table is reduced to in-frame sequences with V and J assigned. These tables do not hold every clone; where another copy was compared, an unresolved V gene accounts for under half, and the others remain unexplained. For this sample the table gives nearly 250,000 clones, of which over 80% were detected only once. In total, the top ten clones hold roughly 0.95% of the sample. The specimen was PBMCs or T cells enriched from blood (not recorded which). These receptors all stem from a man aged 45 to 65 who had been exposed to COVID-19.

The chain is built from TRBV4-1 and TRBJ2-5, with TRBD2 matching over 14 bases. Trimming cost V 3 bases and J 3 bases; bases outside gene matches: 0. CDR1 and CDR2 (germline): MGHRA, YSYEKL. This CDR3 contains 15 residues. The CDR3 sequence: CASSQGLAGEETQYF. In DNA, the CDR3 is TGCGCCAGCAGCCAGGGACTAGCGGGGGAAGAGACCCAGTACTTC.

This chain joins TRBV3-1 (or the pseudogene TRBV3-2) and TRBJ1-6; 9 positions match TRBD1. V lost 11 bases to trimming and J lost 3 bases; unmatched junction nucleotides: 2. Germline values: CDR1 LGHDT, CDR2 YNNKEL (reference sequence). This CDR3 comprises 13 residues. The CDR3 DNA follows: TGTGCCGTGGGACAGGGCTATAATTCACCCCTCCACTTT. Encoded protein: CAVGQGYNSPLHF.

Comments on this clone: The same CDR3 also results from other DNA sequences found in this sample. The chain combines TRBV7-3 with TRBJ1-1, with D tentatively TRBD1 (5 bases). The CDR3 extends over 13 amino acids. CDR1 and CDR2 from the germline V gene are SGHTA and FQGTGA. V was clipped by 0 bases and J by 4 bases, with 6 bases between them. Here the CDR3 DNA reads TGTGCCAGCAGCTTAACTAGGGGCACTGAAGCTTTCTTT. Translating gives CASSLTRGTEAFF.

The chain combines TRBV28 with TRBJ1-5; 9 nucleotides align to TRBD1. V lost 6 bases to trimming and J lost 2 bases; unmatched junction nucleotides: 14. The CDR3 loop spans 18 amino acids. CDR1 and CDR2 from the germline V gene are MDHEN and SYDVKM. In nucleotides, the CDR3 is TGTGCCAGCAGACATACAGGACAGGGGTCTTGGGGCAATCAGCCCCAGCATTTT. Translation gives CASRHTGQGSWGNQPQHF.

This chain connects TRBV4-1 to TRBJ1-6; D not resolved. Trimming shortened V by 1 base and J by 12 bases, and 16 bases separated the two germline ends. CDR3 size: 15 residues. From germline, CDR1 is MGHRA and CDR2 YSYEKL. The CDR3 sequence is CASSQVGRVIRPLHF. CDR3 bases: TGCGCCAGCAGCCAAGTGGGCAGAGTAATTCGACCCCTCCACTTT.

The V and J genes are TRBV5-4 and TRBJ2-5, with D maybe TRBD1 (6 bases). The CDR3 covers 13 residues. Germline CDR1 SGHNT, CDR2 YYREEE (reference sequence). Trimming left V 4 bases short and J 2 bases short, with 9 bases between. CDR3 sequence: CASSLDSQETQYF. The CDR3 DNA sequence: TGTGCCAGCAGCCTGGACAGTCAAGAGACCCAGTACTTC.

The chain carries TRBV11-2 and TRBJ2-1; TRBD2 agrees at 8 bases. The length of the CDR3 is 15 residues. J was trimmed by 9 bases and V by 1 base; bases with no gene match: 8. CDR1 and CDR2 (germline): SGHAT, FQNNGV. CDR3 DNA sequence: TGTGCCAGCAGCTTAGTTAGCGGGATTGCCGTTGAGCAGTTCTTC. Translating it yields CASSLVSGIAVEQFF.

In the case of this clone: One end of the junction is discordant with germline, which a read error may explain. The chain joins TRBV28 to TRBJ1-1; possible D gene TRBD1, 6 bases. The CDR3 length is 12 residues. Germline CDR1 reads MDHEN; CDR2 reads SYDVKM. In DNA, the CDR3 is TGTGCCAGCAGGGCTGGCGGGGGCTTTGTGGTCTTT. It translates to CASRAGGGFVVF.

The V gene is TRBV5-1, the J gene TRBJ2-3, with 8 bases identical to TRBD2. V lost 0 bases to trimming and J lost 4 bases; unmatched junction nucleotides: 10. The germline gives CDR1 SGHRS, CDR2 YFSETQ. The CDR3 runs 17 residues. The CDR3, as DNA: TGCGCCAGCAGCTTGGCCGGACTAGTCGGGGGGGCAGATACGCAGTATTTT. It yields the protein CASSLAGLVGGADTQYF.

The chain has TRBV19 and TRBJ1-5; no reliable D call. Trimming removed 2 bases from V and 0 bases from J, with 5 bases in between. Germline loops: CDR1 LNHDA, CDR2 SQIVND (reference sequence). The CDR3 has 14 amino acids. The CDR3 nucleotides are TGTGCCAGTAGTATACTGTATAGCAATCAGCCCCAGCATTTT. Its protein is CASSILYSNQPQHF.

The chain has TRBV9 and TRBJ2-1; TRBD2 agrees at 11 bases. With V trimmed by 0 bases and J by 1 base, 0 bases remained unmatched. The CDR3 runs to 16 residues. The germline V gene has CDR1 SGDLS and CDR2 YYNGEE. Here the CDR3 DNA reads TGTGCCAGCAGCGTAGCTAGCGGGAGGTCCTACAATGAGCAGTTCTTC. It encodes CASSVASGRSYNEQFF.

The chain links TRBV13 to TRBJ2-6; 10 nucleotides line up with TRBD1. The CDR3 totals 18 residues. The germline V gene has CDR1 PRHDT and CDR2 FYEKMQ (reference sequence). V shed 4 bases, J shed 0 bases, and the junction held 6 bases outside the gene matches. The CDR3 loop is CASSSRDRGGSGANVLTF. Written as DNA, the CDR3 is TGTGCCAGCAGCTCCCGGGACAGGGGAGGCTCTGGGGCCAACGTCCTGACTTTC. Full variable domain (missing parts from reference TRBV13 and TRBJ2-6): AAGVIQSPRHLIKEKRETATLKCYPIPRHDTVYWYQQGPGQDPQFLISFYEKMQSDKGSIPDRFSAQQFSDYHSELNMSSLELGDSALYFCASSSRDRGGSGANVLTFGAGSRLTVL.

The gene calls are TRBV4-2 and TRBJ2-5; 11 bases map to TRBD2. Per germline, CDR1 LGHNA and CDR2 YNFKEQ. The trim removed 0 bases at V and 2 bases at J, leaving 2 bases unmatched. The CDR3 extends over 16 amino acids. The CDR3 is CASSQETSGAQETQYF. DNA of the CDR3: TGTGCCAGCAGCCAAGAGACTAGCGGGGCACAAGAGACCCAGTACTTC.